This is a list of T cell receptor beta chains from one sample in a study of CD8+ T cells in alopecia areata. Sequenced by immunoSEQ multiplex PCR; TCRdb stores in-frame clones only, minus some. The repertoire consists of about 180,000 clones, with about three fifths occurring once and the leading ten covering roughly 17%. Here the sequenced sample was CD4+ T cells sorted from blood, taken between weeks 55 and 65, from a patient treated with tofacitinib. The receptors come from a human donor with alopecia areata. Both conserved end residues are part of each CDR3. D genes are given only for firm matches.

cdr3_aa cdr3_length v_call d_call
CASSLAERSYNEQFF 15 TRBV5-1 .
CASSSTTDRVAFF 13 TRBV5-1 TRBD1
CAWTLSYNEQFF 12 TRBV30 .
CASSQDTSGGISTQYF 16 TRBV4-1 TRBD2
CASSAGLAGGPYQETQYF 18 TRBV7-9 TRBD2
CATRAGLSNTEAFF 14 TRBV15 .
CAISGRTSGSYEQYF 15 TRBV10-3 TRBD2
CSVAQVLNTEAFF 13 TRBV29-1 .
CASSLGTSQETQYF 14 TRBV7-7 TRBD2
CSVDQGGTPNYGYTF 15 TRBV29-1 TRBD1
CASSLFFPEQFF 12 TRBV5-1 .
CASSVGRTNTGELFF 15 TRBV9 .
CASSLRHQETQYF 13 TRBV7-3 .
CASSLGTDNSPLHF 14 TRBV7-9 .
CASSLHDRAYGYTF 14 TRBV5-1 TRBD1
CAWSRDTTDTQYF 13 TRBV30 .
CASSMTRTDTQYF 13 TRBV19 .
CASSQGGTNQETQYF 15 TRBV14 .
CASSQVSGYYEQYF 14 TRBV14 .
CASQPPNTGELFF 13 TRBV11-1 .
CAWTLIGTGANEQYF 15 TRBV30 TRBD1
CASYPSAGSTDTQYF 15 TRBV28 .
CASKPRGGADIQYF 14 TRBV19 TRBD2
CASRDTGRWETQYF 14 TRBV25-1 .
CASSQDPTGSNSPLHF 16 TRBV14 .
CASSFSKPLDTQYF 14 TRBV7-2 .
CASSEGLAGAYEQYF 15 TRBV2 TRBD2
CASSQGWTGADTQYF 15 TRBV14 .
CASSPLRRGGRLQETQYF 18 TRBV7-9 .
CASSPSGPNEKLFF 14 TRBV7-9 .
CAWSVGIRETQYF 13 TRBV30 .
CASSPTTGSTEAFF 14 TRBV7-2 TRBD1
CASSNRPDSGEQYF 14 TRBV2 .
CASSVSPRGGQETQYF 16 TRBV9 TRBD2
CASSFAPGQQPGELFF 16 TRBV7-9 .
CAWTGVGWNTEAFF 14 TRBV30 .
CSAAHHYGYTF 11 TRBV20-1 .
CASSQGNSGGTGELFF 16 TRBV4-2 TRBD2
CASTLAGSSYNEQFF 15 TRBV2 TRBD2
CASSLTGRFGELFF 14 TRBV5-6 .
CASSEAGGRTDTQYF 15 TRBV6-1 TRBD1
CASSQEKTQYF 11 TRBV4-2 .
CASSQVGAGANVLTF 15 TRBV6-1 .
CASSLAQGYSGNTIYF 16 TRBV7-9 .
CASRGVRRTGELFF 14 TRBV30 .